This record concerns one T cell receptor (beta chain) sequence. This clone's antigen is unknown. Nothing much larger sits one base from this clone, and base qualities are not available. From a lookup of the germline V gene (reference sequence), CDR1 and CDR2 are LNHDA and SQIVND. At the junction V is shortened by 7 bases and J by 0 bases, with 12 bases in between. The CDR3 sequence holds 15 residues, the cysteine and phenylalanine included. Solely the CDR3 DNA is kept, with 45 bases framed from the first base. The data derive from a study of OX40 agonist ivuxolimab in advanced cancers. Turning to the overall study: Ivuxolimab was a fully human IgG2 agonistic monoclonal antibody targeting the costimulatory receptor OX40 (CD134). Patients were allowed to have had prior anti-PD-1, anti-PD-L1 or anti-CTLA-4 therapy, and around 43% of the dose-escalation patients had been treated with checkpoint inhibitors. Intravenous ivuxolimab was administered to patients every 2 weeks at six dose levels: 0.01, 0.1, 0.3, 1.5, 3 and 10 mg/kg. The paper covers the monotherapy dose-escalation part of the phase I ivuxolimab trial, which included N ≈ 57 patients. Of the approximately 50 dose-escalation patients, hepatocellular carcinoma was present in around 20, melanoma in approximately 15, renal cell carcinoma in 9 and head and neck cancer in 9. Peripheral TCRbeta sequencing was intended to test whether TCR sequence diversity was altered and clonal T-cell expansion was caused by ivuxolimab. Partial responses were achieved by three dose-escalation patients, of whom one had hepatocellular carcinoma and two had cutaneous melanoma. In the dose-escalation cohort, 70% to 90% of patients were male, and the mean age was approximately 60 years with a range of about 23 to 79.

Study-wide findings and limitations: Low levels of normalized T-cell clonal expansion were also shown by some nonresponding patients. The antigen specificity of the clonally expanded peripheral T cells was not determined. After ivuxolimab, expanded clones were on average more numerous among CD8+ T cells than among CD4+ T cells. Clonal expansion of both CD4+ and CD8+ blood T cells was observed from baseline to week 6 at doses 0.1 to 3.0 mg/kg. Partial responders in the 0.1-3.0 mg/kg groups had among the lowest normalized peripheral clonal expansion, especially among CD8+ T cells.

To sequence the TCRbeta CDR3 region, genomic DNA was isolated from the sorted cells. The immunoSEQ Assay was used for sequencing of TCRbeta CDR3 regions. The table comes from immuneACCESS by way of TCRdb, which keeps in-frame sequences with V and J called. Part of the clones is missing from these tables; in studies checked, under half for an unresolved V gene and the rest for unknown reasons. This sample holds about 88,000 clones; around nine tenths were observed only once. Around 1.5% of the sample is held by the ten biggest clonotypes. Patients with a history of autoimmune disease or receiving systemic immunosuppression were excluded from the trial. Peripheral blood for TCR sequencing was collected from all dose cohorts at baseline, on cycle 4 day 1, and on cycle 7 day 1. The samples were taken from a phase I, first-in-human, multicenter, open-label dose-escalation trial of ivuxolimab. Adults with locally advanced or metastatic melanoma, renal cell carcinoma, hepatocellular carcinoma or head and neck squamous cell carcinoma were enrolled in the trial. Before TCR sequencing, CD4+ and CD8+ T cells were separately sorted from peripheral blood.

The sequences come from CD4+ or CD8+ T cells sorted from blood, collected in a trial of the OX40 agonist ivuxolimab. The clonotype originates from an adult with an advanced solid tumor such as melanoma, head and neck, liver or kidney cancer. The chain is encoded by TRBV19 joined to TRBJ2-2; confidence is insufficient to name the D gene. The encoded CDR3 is CASTSEYANTGELFF. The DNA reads TGTGCCAGTACCTCGGAGTACGCGAACACCGGGGAGCTGTTTTTT.